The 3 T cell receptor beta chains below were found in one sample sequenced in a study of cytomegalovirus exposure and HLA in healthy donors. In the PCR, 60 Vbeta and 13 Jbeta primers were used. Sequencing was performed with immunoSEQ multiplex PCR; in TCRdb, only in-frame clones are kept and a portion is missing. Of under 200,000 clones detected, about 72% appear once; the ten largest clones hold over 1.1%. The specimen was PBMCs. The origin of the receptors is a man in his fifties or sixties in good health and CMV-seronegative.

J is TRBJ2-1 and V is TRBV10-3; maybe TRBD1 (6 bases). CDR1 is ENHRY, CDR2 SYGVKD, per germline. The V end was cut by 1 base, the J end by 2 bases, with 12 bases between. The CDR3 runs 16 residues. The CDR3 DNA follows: TGTGCCATCAGTGAGTTAGACAGGCTAGCCTACAATGAGCAGTTCTTC. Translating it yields CAISELDRLAYNEQFF.

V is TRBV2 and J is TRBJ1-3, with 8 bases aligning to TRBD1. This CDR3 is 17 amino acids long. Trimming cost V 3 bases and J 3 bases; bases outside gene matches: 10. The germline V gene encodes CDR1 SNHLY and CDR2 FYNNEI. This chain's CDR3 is CASSDTIDDRGGNTIYF. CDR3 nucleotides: TGTGCCAGCAGTGACACAATTGATGACAGGGGTGGAAACACCATATATTTT.

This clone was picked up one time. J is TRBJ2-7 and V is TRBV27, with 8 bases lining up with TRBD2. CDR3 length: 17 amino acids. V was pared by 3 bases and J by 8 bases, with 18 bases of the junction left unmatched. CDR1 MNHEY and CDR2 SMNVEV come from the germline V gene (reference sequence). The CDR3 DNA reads TGTGCCAGCAGTTTCAGTATGTCGGGGGGGCCCCACTGGAAGCAGTACTTC. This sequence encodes CASSFSMSGGPHWKQYF.